The next 19 T cell receptor beta chains were all read from a single sample in a study of blood T cell repertoires in COVID-19. Produced via immunoSEQ multiplex PCR; TCRdb's table is partial and in-frame only. The sample carries some 190,000 clones, approximately 90% recorded once. Material: peripheral blood. The receptor source for this set is a man aged 25 to 40 with acute or convalescent COVID-19.

This chain links TRBV4-1 with TRBJ2-7; the D gene is possibly TRBD1 (6 bases). This CDR3 is 12 amino acids long. Germline V gene data show CDR1 as MGHRA and CDR2 as YSYEKL. V dropped 10 bases and J dropped 6 bases, with 16 bases sitting between them. Written as DNA, the CDR3 is TGCGCCACTTCCGAACAGGGCCGCGAGCAGTACTTC. As protein: CATSEQGREQYF.

This CDR3 is CASRSRGRTDTQYF. As DNA, the CDR3 is TGTGCCAGCAGAAGCAGGGGGCGCACAGATACGCAGTATTTT. This chain links TRBV2 with TRBJ2-3; TRBD1 agrees at 8 bases. CDR3 length equals 14 residues. CDR1 is SNHLY, CDR2 FYNNEI, per germline. J was trimmed by 1 base and V by 6 bases; bases with no gene match: 3. Supplemented by reference TRBV2 and TRBJ2-3, the full variable domain reads EPEVTQTPSHQVTQMGQEVILRCVPISNHLYFYWYRQILGQKVEFLVSFYNNEISEKSEIFDDQFSVERPDGSNFTLKIRSTKLEDSAMYFCASRSRGRTDTQYFGPGTRLTVL.

The rearrangement joins TRBV28 to TRBJ1-1; 11 bases align to TRBD1. The CDR3 loop spans 16 amino acids. Trimming took 5 bases from V and 8 from J; bases not matched to a gene: 13. Germline V gene data show CDR1 as MDHEN and CDR2 as SYDVKM. The DNA for the CDR3 is TGTGCCAGCAGTCGAAGCGGGACAGGGGGTCTCTCCGAAGCTTTCTTT. Amino acids: CASSRSGTGGLSEAFF. Full variable domain (remainder filled in from reference TRBV28 and TRBJ1-1): DVKVTQSSRYLVKRTGEKVFLECVQDMDHENMFWYRQDPGLGLRLIYFSYDVKMKEKGDIPEGYSVSREKKERFSLILESASTNQTSMYLCASSRSGTGGLSEAFFGQGTRLTVV.

The CDR3 here is CASSLEQGVSTDTQYF. CDR3 sequence (DNA): TGTGCCAGCAGCTTGGAACAGGGAGTGAGCACAGATACGCAGTATTTT. This chain connects TRBV7-6 to TRBJ2-3; D is perhaps TRBD1 (6 bases). CDR3 length: 16 amino acids. Germline V gene sequence: CDR1 SGHVS, CDR2 FNYEAQ. Trimming pared 3 bases from V and 0 bases from J, leaving 13 bases between.

The V gene is TRBV3-1 (or the pseudogene TRBV3-2), the J gene TRBJ2-3; 8 bases line up with TRBD2. There are 18 residues in the CDR3. Unmatched junction bases numbered 11, after V lost 0 bases and J lost 3 bases. Germline V lookup: CDR1 LGHDT, CDR2 YNNKEL (reference sequence). CDR3: CASSQDLPGGILTDTQYF. In DNA form, the CDR3 reads TGTGCCAGCAGCCAAGATCTGCCGGGAGGGATTTTGACAGATACGCAGTATTTT.

This rearrangement joins TRBV5-5 to TRBJ1-5; D possibly corresponds to TRBD1 (5 bases). The V gene's germline CDR1 is SGHKS and CDR2 YYEKEE (reference sequence). V was trimmed by 4 bases and J by 2 bases, leaving 16 bases between them. This CDR3 is built from 16 residues. The DNA for the CDR3 is TGTGCCAGCAGCGCGGTAGCAGGGCTGGGCAATCAGCCCCAGCATTTT. It is translated as CASSAVAGLGNQPQHF.

The chain links TRBV7-9 to TRBJ2-2; a weak D match, TRBD2 (5 bases). In germline, CDR1 is SEHNR, CDR2 FQNEAQ (reference sequence). The V end lost 5 bases, the J end lost 0 bases, and 10 bases lay between the germline ends. This CDR3 region has 15 residues. The CDR3 here is CASSQVGANTGELFF. The DNA for the CDR3 is TGTGCCAGCAGCCAGGTCGGGGCGAACACCGGGGAGCTGTTTTTT.

The chain recombines TRBV6-1 with TRBJ2-3, with a possible D match to TRBD2 (5 bases). The length of the CDR3 is 14 residues. In germline, CDR1 is MNHNS, CDR2 SASEGT. V was trimmed by 6 bases and J by 8 bases, leaving 18 bases between them. In DNA form, the CDR3 reads TGTGCCAGCAGCCCCCGGGAATCTCACGGTACGCAGTATTTT. It yields the protein CASSPRESHGTQYF.

The chain has TRBV5-4 and TRBJ2-7; 9 bases match TRBD1. Trimming removed 0 bases from V and 5 bases from J; junction bases left unmatched: 6. The germline CDR1 and CDR2 sequences are SGHNT and YYREEE (reference sequence). This CDR3 contains 15 residues. CDR3 protein: CASSLGDRVANEQYF. CDR3 nucleotide sequence: TGTGCCAGCAGCTTGGGGGACAGGGTAGCGAACGAGCAGTACTTC.

This rearrangement joins TRBV6-5 to TRBJ1-1; D not resolved. The V end lost 6 bases, the J end lost 3 bases, and 11 bases lay between the germline ends. This CDR3 spans 13 amino acids. In germline, CDR1 is MNHEY, CDR2 SVGAGI. The CDR3 here is CASRRQADTEAFF. The CDR3 nucleotides are TGTGCCAGCAGAAGGCAGGCTGACACTGAAGCTTTCTTT.

This chain joins TRBV9 and TRBJ2-3; D may be TRBD2 (5 bases). From germline, CDR1 is SGDLS and CDR2 YYNGEE. The V end lost 3 bases, the J end lost 0 bases, and 14 bases lay between the germline ends. CDR3 length: 16 residues. The CDR3 region has the DNA TGTGCCAGCAGCGCCAGAGCGGATGCTAGCACAGATACGCAGTATTTT. This translates into CASSARADASTDTQYF.

This chain uses TRBV18 with TRBJ2-3; D might be TRBD1 (6 bases). This CDR3 spans 16 amino acids. V lost 0 bases and J 4 bases, leaving 14 bases between the germline ends. CDR1 is KGHSH, CDR2 LQKENI, per germline. CDR3 DNA: TGTGCCAGCTCACCACCGGGGGCAGGGAAGTCAGATACGCAGTATTTT. The encoded protein is CASSPPGAGKSDTQYF.

This clone was detected only once. The chain is built from TRBV5-4 and TRBJ2-1; D gene ambiguous. The germline gives CDR1 SGHNT, CDR2 YYREEE (reference sequence). V lost 4 bases to trimming and J lost 7 bases, with 12 bases between them. The CDR3 contains 13 residues. The CDR3 nucleotides are TGTGCCAGCAGCCCCCCCGACTTTAATGAGCAGTTCTTC. Translation: CASSPPDFNEQFF.

The chain links TRBV27 to TRBJ2-1; D unclear. There are 14 residues in the CDR3. Germline V gene data show CDR1 as MNHEY and CDR2 as SMNVEV (reference sequence). The V and J ends lost 4 bases and 3 bases respectively, with 10 bases between them. Here the CDR3 DNA reads TGTGCCAGCAGTTCCCCATCAGGCTACAATGAGCAGTTCTTC. Amino acid sequence: CASSSPSGYNEQFF.

The rearrangement links TRBV4-1 to TRBJ2-1; 7 bases align to TRBD2. Germline-derived CDR1 and CDR2 are MGHRA and YSYEKL. The CDR3 has 15 amino acids. Trimming took 1 base from V and 7 from J; bases not matched to a gene: 7. Here the CDR3 DNA reads TGCGCCAGCAGCCAAGTGTGGCGGGAGAGTAATGAGCAGTTCTTC. Its translation is CASSQVWRESNEQFF.

The V gene is TRBV10-1, the J gene TRBJ2-7; D might be TRBD2 (5 bases). The germline V gene encodes CDR1 WNHNN and CDR2 SYGVQD (reference sequence). V was pared by 0 bases and J by 2 bases, with 5 bases between. The CDR3 contains 13 residues. The CDR3 loop is CASSESGTYEQYF. The DNA for the CDR3 is TGCGCCAGCAGTGAGTCCGGGACCTACGAGCAGTACTTC.

This chain links TRBV6-5 with TRBJ2-7, with TRBD2 identical over 8 bases. The CDR3 spans 15 residues. Germline assignment: CDR1 MNHEY and CDR2 SVGAGI. Unmatched junction bases numbered 3, after V lost 2 bases and J lost 0 bases. The CDR3 nucleotides are TGTGCCAGCAGTTACGAGCGGGAGAGCTCCTACGAGCAGTACTTC. The encoded protein is CASSYERESSYEQYF.

The V call is TRBV18, the J call TRBJ1-6, with 7 nucleotides matching TRBD1. The CDR3 loop spans 17 amino acids. Unmatched junction bases numbered 13, after V lost 6 bases and J lost 5 bases. Germline lookup yields CDR1 KGHSH and CDR2 LQKENI. CDR3 region: CASSPLGSQGNNSPLHF. For the CDR3, the DNA is TGTGCCAGCTCGCCGCTAGGATCACAGGGGAATAATTCACCCCTCCACTTT.

The CDR3 region is CASTRGYEQYF. Written as DNA, the CDR3 is TGTGCCAGTACCAGGGGGTACGAGCAGTACTTC. J is TRBJ2-7 and V is TRBV6-5; 7 nucleotides align to TRBD1. Germline-derived CDR1 and CDR2 are MNHEY and SVGAGI. CDR3 length: 11 residues. V trimming: 9 bases; J trimming: 4 bases; junction bases outside the gene matches: 3.